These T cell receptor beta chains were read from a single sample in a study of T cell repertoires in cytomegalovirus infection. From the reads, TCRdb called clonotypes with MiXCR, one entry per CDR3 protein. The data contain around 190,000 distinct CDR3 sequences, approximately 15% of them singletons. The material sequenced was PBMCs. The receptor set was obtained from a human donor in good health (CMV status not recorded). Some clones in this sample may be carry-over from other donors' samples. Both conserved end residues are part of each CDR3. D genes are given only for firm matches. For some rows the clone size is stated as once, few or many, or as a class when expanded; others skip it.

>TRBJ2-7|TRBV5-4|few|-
CASSLGTSEQYF
TGTGCCAGCAGCTTGGGGACATCCGAGCAGTACTTC
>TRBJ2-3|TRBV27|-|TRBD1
CASSLFGGDRGADTQYF
TGTGCCAGCAGTTTATTCGGGGGGGACAGGGGTGCAGATACGCAGTATTTT
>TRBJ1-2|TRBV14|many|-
CASSQAVQGDGYTF
TGTGCCAGCAGCCAAGCGGTACAGGGAGATGGCTACACCTTC
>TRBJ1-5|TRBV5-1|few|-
CASSLGTEPNQPQHF
TGCGCCAGCAGCTTGGGGACGGAGCCAAATCAGCCCCAGCATTTT
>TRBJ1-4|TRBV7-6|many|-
CASSPRSGKLFF
TGTGCCAGCAGCCCCCGTTCTGGTAAACTGTTTTTT
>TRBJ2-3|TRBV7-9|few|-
CASSHRGGLSTDTQYF
TGTGCCAGCAGCCACCGCGGGGGCCTAAGCACAGATACGCAGTATTTT
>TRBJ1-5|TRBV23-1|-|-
CASSQTHQPQHF
TGCGCCAGCAGTCAAACCCATCAGCCCCAGCATTTT
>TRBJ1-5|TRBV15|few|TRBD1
CATSPRQGPYQPQHF
TGTGCCACCAGCCCTCGACAGGGGCCATATCAGCCCCAGCATTTT
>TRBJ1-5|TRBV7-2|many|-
CASSSPVGPQHF
TGTGCCAGCAGCTCCCCGGTTGGGCCCCAGCATTTT
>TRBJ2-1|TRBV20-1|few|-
CSARSATLWLRRNEQFF
TGCAGTGCTAGATCGGCCACTCTATGGTTGAGGAGGAATGAGCAGTTCTTC
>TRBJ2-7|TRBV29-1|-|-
CSVAVGSYEQYF
TGCAGCGTTGCGGTCGGTTCCTACGAGCAGTACTTC
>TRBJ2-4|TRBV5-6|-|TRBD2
CASTGRVNDIQYF
TGTGCCAGCACCGGGAGGGTAAACGACATTCAGTACTTC
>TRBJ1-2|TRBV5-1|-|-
CASSPMMGADYGYTF
TGCGCCAGCAGCCCAATGATGGGCGCAGACTATGGCTACACCTTC
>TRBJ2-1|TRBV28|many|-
CASRLYNEQFF
TGTGCCAGCAGATTGTACAATGAGCAGTTCTTC
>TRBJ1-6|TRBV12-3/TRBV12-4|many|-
CASSSSFSGHNSPLHF
TGTGCCAGCAGTTCAAGCTTTTCGGGGCATAATTCACCCCTCCACTTT
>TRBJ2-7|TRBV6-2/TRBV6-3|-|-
CASGNNILRSGEQYF
TGTGCCAGCGGCAATAACATACTGAGATCTGGGGAGCAGTACTTC
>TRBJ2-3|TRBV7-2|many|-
CASRSGGGTDTQYF
TGTGCCAGCCGTTCCGGAGGGGGGACAGATACGCAGTATTTT
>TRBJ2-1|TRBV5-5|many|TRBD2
CASSPGGERNEQFF
TGTGCCAGCAGCCCCGGGGGGGAGCGCAATGAGCAGTTCTTC
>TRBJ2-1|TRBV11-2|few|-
CASSFFGRKNEQFF
TGTGCCAGCAGCTTTTTCGGAAGGAAAAATGAGCAGTTCTTC
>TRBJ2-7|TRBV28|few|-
CASRSSSGVEQYF
TGTGCCAGCAGGTCGTCCTCAGGGGTTGAGCAGTACTTC
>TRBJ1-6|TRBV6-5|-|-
CASSYGTPSSSYNSPLHF
TGTGCCAGCAGTTACGGGACGCCTTCTAGCTCCTATAATTCACCCCTCCACTTT
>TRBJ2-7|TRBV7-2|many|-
CASSPGRLSYEQYF
TGTGCCAGCAGCCCGGGGAGGTTATCCTACGAGCAGTACTTC
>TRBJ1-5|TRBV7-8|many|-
CASSSPTDPSNQPQHF
TGTGCCAGCAGCTCCCCCACTGACCCCAGCAATCAGCCCCAGCATTTT
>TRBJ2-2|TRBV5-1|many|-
CASSPDRIRTGELFF
TGCGCCAGCAGCCCCGACAGGATTCGCACCGGGGAGCTGTTTTTT
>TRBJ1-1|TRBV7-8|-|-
CASSSQGDTEAFF
TGTGCCAGCAGCTCCCAGGGAGACACTGAAGCTTTCTTT
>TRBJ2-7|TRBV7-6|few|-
CASSLEGNYYEQYF
TGTGCCAGCAGCTTAGAAGGGAACTACTACGAGCAGTACTTC
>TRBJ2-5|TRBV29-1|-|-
CSVEGGKGPQETQYF
TGCAGCGTTGAGGGGGGAAAGGGTCCCCAAGAGACCCAGTACTTC
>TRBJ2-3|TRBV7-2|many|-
CASRPLESDTQYF
TGTGCCAGCAGACCTCTAGAGTCAGATACGCAGTATTTT
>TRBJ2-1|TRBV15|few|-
CATSRVGQLHNEQFF
TGTGCCACCAGCAGAGTGGGCCAGCTCCACAATGAGCAGTTCTTC
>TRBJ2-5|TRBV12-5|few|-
CASGNDFIGYQETQYF
TGTGCTAGTGGTAACGACTTCATAGGGTACCAAGAGACCCAGTACTTC
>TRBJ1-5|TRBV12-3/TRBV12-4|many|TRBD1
CASTDRGRDQPQHF
TGTGCCAGCACCGACAGGGGAAGGGATCAGCCCCAGCATTTT
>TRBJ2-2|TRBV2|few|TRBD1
CASGKDRSFTGELFF
TGTGCCAGCGGGAAGGACAGGTCCTTCACCGGGGAGCTGTTTTTT
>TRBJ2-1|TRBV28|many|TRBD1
CASSFSGTGSNEQFF
TGTGCCAGCAGTTTCTCCGGGACAGGGAGCAATGAGCAGTTCTTC
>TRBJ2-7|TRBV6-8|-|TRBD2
CASSQRLAGVGEQYF
TGTGCCAGCAGCCAGAGACTAGCGGGAGTAGGGGAGCAGTACTTC
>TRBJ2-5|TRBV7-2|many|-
CASSSKHGRETQYF
TGTGCCAGCAGCTCTAAGCACGGGCGAGAGACCCAGTACTTC
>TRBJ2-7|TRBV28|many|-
CASSFGVKEQYF
TGTGCCAGCAGTTTTGGGGTGAAAGAGCAGTACTTC
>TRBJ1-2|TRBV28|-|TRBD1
CASRQMGQGWDGYTF
TGTGCCAGCAGGCAGATGGGACAGGGGTGGGATGGCTACACCTTC
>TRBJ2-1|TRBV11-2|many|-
CASSSGVGGNEQFF
TGTGCCAGCAGCTCGGGGGTCGGGGGCAATGAGCAGTTCTTC
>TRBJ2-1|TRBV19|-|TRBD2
CASSIGKAGGPDEQFF
TGTGCCAGTAGTATAGGAAAAGCGGGAGGGCCGGATGAGCAGTTCTTC
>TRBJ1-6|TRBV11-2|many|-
CASSLYGGSTAPLHF
TGTGCCAGCAGCTTATACGGCGGCTCTACGGCACCCCTCCACTTT
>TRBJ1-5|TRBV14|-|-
CASSPDGTNQPQHF
TGTGCCAGCAGCCCGGACGGTACAAATCAGCCCCAGCATTTT
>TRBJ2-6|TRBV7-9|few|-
CASSRGGANVLTF
TGTGCCAGCAGCCGGGGGGGGGCCAACGTCCTGACTTTC
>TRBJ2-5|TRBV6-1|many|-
CASSEGEKETQYF
TGTGCCAGCAGTGAGGGCGAAAAAGAGACCCAGTACTTC
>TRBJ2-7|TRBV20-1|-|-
CSASPGPPYEQYF
TGCAGTGCTAGCCCGGGACCCCCCTACGAGCAGTACTTC
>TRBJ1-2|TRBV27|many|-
CASSPQGYGYTF
TGTGCCAGCAGTCCCCAGGGATATGGCTACACCTTC
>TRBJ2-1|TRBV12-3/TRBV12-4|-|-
CASSPQSGTSYNEQFF
TGTGCCAGCAGTCCCCAATCCGGGACCTCCTACAATGAGCAGTTCTTC
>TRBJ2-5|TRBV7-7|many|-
CASSCAKGRRKETQYF
TGTGCTAGCAGCTGCGCCAAGGGGCGGAGAAAAGAGACCCAGTACTTC